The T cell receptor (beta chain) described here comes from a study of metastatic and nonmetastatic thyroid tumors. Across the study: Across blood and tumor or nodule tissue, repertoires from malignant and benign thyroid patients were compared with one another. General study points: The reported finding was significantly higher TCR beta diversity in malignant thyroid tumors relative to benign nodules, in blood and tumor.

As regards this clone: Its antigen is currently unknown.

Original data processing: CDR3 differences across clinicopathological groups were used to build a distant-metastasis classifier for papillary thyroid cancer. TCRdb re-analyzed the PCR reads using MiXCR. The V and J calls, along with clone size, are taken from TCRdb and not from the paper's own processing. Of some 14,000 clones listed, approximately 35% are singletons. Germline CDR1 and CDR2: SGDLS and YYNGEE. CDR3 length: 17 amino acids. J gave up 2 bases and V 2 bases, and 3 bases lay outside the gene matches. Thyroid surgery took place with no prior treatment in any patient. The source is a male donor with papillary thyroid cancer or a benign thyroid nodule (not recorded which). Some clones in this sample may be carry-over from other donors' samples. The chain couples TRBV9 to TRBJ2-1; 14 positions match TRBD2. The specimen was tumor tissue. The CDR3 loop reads CASSVGTSGSAYNEQFF. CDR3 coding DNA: TGTGCCAGCAGCGTTGGGACTAGCGGGAGTGCCTACAATGAGCAGTTCTTC.